These T cell receptor beta chains were read from a single sample in a study of blood T cell repertoires in COVID-19. Profiling relied on immunoSEQ multiplex PCR, and the TCRdb table lists in-frame clones only, not all of them. Of approximately 140,000 clones listed, around 89% are singletons. Sequences were obtained from peripheral blood. All receptors come from an older man with active COVID-19. CDR3s include the opening cysteine and the closing phenylalanine or tryptophan. The D gene is left open where the match is weak. Clone size is stated in some rows and not others, as once, few, many or a class when expanded.

clone size: -
D gene: TRBD2
J gene: TRBJ2-5
CDR3 length: 17
V gene: TRBV11-2
CDR3 DNA: TGTGCCAGCAGCTTAGGTAGCGGGAGGGCCGGGAGAGAGACCCAGTACTTC
CDR3 protein: CASSLGSGRAGRETQYF

clone size: -
D gene: TRBD2
J gene: TRBJ2-7
CDR3 length: 16
V gene: TRBV9
CDR3 DNA: TGTGCCAGCAGCCCCCGTAGCGGGACCCAAACCTACGAGCAGTACTTC
CDR3 protein: CASSPRSGTQTYEQYF

clone size: -
D gene: TRBD1
J gene: TRBJ2-1
CDR3 length: 14
V gene: TRBV5-1
CDR3 DNA: TGCGCCAGTTTCTCGACAGGGTCTCGGTATGAGCAGTTCTTC
CDR3 protein: CASFSTGSRYEQFF

clone size: -
D gene: -
J gene: TRBJ2-7
CDR3 length: 15
V gene: TRBV11-2
CDR3 DNA: TGTGCCAGCAGTCCGGACGTGAGCGGATCCTACGAGCAGTACTTC
CDR3 protein: CASSPDVSGSYEQYF

clone size: -
D gene: -
J gene: TRBJ1-6
CDR3 length: 14
V gene: TRBV10-3
CDR3 DNA: TGTGCCATCAGTGAAGCCGAGGGGAGGACACCCCTCCACTTT
CDR3 protein: CAISEAEGRTPLHF

clone size: few
D gene: -
J gene: TRBJ2-2
CDR3 length: 16
V gene: TRBV24-1
CDR3 DNA: TGTGCCACCAGTGATTTGAATGGGGCAAGGACCGGGGAGCTGTTTTTT
CDR3 protein: CATSDLNGARTGELFF

clone size: few
D gene: -
J gene: TRBJ2-7
CDR3 length: 12
V gene: TRBV5-1
CDR3 DNA: TGCGCCAGCAGCTACAGGGAAAGCGAGCAGTACTTC
CDR3 protein: CASSYRESEQYF

clone size: -
D gene: TRBD2
J gene: TRBJ2-1
CDR3 length: 17
V gene: TRBV18
CDR3 DNA: TGTGCCAGCTCACCACCGGCCAGCGGGAGTCCAGGTAATGAGCAGTTCTTC
CDR3 protein: CASSPPASGSPGNEQFF

clone size: once
D gene: -
J gene: TRBJ2-1
CDR3 length: 12
V gene: TRBV6-5
CDR3 DNA: TGTGCCAGCAGTCGCGGTGTCAATGAGCAGTTCTTC
CDR3 protein: CASSRGVNEQFF

clone size: -
D gene: TRBD1
J gene: TRBJ2-1
CDR3 length: 16
V gene: TRBV19
CDR3 DNA: TGTGCCAGTAAAGGTCGAACAGGGGTGACCTACAATGAGCAGTTCTTC
CDR3 protein: CASKGRTGVTYNEQFF

clone size: -
D gene: -
J gene: TRBJ2-3
CDR3 length: 13
V gene: TRBV9
CDR3 DNA: TGTGCCAGCAGCTCCCTCCAGCGGGATACGCAGTATTTT
CDR3 protein: CASSSLQRDTQYF

clone size: -
D gene: TRBD1
J gene: TRBJ1-2
CDR3 length: 13
V gene: TRBV5-1
CDR3 DNA: TGCGCCAGCAGCTCGACAGGGGGTGATGGCTACACCTTC
CDR3 protein: CASSSTGGDGYTF

clone size: -
D gene: -
J gene: TRBJ2-6
CDR3 length: 15
V gene: TRBV5-6
CDR3 DNA: TGTGCCAGCAGATTACGGGGAGCTGGGGCCAACGTCCTGACTTTC
CDR3 protein: CASRLRGAGANVLTF

clone size: -
D gene: -
J gene: TRBJ1-5
CDR3 length: 15
V gene: TRBV5-1
CDR3 DNA: TGCGCCAGCAGCTTGGACAGCGGGAGCAATCAGCCCCAGCATTTT
CDR3 protein: CASSLDSGSNQPQHF

clone size: -
D gene: -
J gene: TRBJ1-5
CDR3 length: 16
V gene: TRBV28
CDR3 DNA: TGTGCCAGCAGTTTAACGGGGGGCGTAAGGAATCAGCCCCAGCATTTT
CDR3 protein: CASSLTGGVRNQPQHF

clone size: -
D gene: TRBD1
J gene: TRBJ2-7
CDR3 length: 12
V gene: TRBV19
CDR3 DNA: TGTGCCAGTAGTAGGACAGGGGGGCGGCAGTACTTC
CDR3 protein: CASSRTGGRQYF

clone size: -
D gene: -
J gene: TRBJ2-6
CDR3 length: 17
V gene: TRBV27
CDR3 DNA: TGTGCCAGCAGTTCCGGGCAGGGGGGTTTAGGGGCCAACGTCCTGACTTTC
CDR3 protein: CASSSGQGGLGANVLTF

clone size: -
D gene: TRBD1
J gene: TRBJ2-7
CDR3 length: 15
V gene: TRBV4-1
CDR3 DNA: TGCGCCAGCAGCCTCGGACAGGGGCCATCCTACGAGCAGTACTTC
CDR3 protein: CASSLGQGPSYEQYF

clone size: -
D gene: TRBD2
J gene: TRBJ2-1
CDR3 length: 14
V gene: TRBV30
CDR3 DNA: TGTGCCTGGAGTGCACTAGCGGGAAGGGGTGAGCAGTTCTTC
CDR3 protein: CAWSALAGRGEQFF

clone size: -
D gene: -
J gene: TRBJ2-2
CDR3 length: 17
V gene: TRBV7-2
CDR3 DNA: TGTGCCAGCAGCCCCCCGCGGGGCAGGGTGAACACCGGGGAGCTGTTTTTT
CDR3 protein: CASSPPRGRVNTGELFF

clone size: -
D gene: -
J gene: TRBJ1-5
CDR3 length: 14
V gene: TRBV19
CDR3 DNA: TGTGCCAGTAGCCGGGGACATTCTGGGCAGCCCCAGCATTTT
CDR3 protein: CASSRGHSGQPQHF

clone size: few
D gene: -
J gene: TRBJ1-1
CDR3 length: 12
V gene: TRBV7-9
CDR3 DNA: TGTGCCAGCAGTGAAGGGGGCACTGAAGCTTTCTTT
CDR3 protein: CASSEGGTEAFF

clone size: -
D gene: TRBD1
J gene: TRBJ1-2
CDR3 length: 14
V gene: TRBV30
CDR3 DNA: TGTGCCTGGAGAGTAAAGGGAGGACAGGGGACCTCAGCCTTC
CDR3 protein: CAWRVKGGQGTSAF